This T cell receptor (beta chain) was captured in a study of cytomegalovirus exposure and HLA in healthy donors. The PCR used 60 Vbeta and 13 Jbeta primers. Generated by immunoSEQ multiplex PCR, the TCRdb table keeps only in-frame clones and is missing some. The repertoire has some 180,000 clones, about an eighth of them found once; the top ten carry more than 7%. This CDR3 comprises 16 residues. Germline trimming cut 4 bases from V and 6 bases from J; bases unmatched to any gene: 10. Germline lookup yields CDR1 SGHAT and CDR2 FQNNGV. This receptor was taken from a man over 45 in good health and CMV-seropositive. The sequenced sample was PBMCs. This chain connects TRBV11-2 to TRBJ1-3; TRBD1 matches 9 bases. The CDR3 protein is CASSSVSGQGANTIYF. Written as DNA, the CDR3 is TGTGCCAGCAGCTCGGTGTCGGGACAGGGAGCAAACACCATATATTTT. The whole variable domain, remainder taken from reference TRBV11-2 and TRBJ1-3, is EAGVAQSPRYKIIEKRQSVAFWCNPISGHATLYWYQQILGQGPKLLIQFQNNGVVDDSQLPKDRFSAERLKGVDSTLKIQPAKLEDSAVYLCASSSVSGQGANTIYFGEGSWLTVV.